Shown below are 2 T cell receptor beta chains from a single sample sequenced in a study of molecular identifiers for immune sequencing clone quantification. From the PCR reads, TCRdb called clonotypes with MiXCR, one entry per CDR3 protein. The sample lists about 640,000 distinct CDR3 sequences; nearly 20% were seen once. Specimen: naive CD8+ T cells from blood, with Jurkat cell RNA spiked in. Stated subset: FACS-sorted CD8+CD4-CCR7+CD45RA+ naive T cells. The receptors shown here come from a human donor in good health. Some libraries in this study had Jurkat cell RNA spiked in.

This clonotype was picked up many times. The genes are TRBV3-1 and TRBJ2-5; 9 positions match TRBD2. The CDR3 has 16 amino acids. Germline V gives CDR1 LGHDT, CDR2 YNNKEL (reference sequence). Germline trimming cut 6 bases from V and 4 bases from J; bases unmatched to any gene: 12. CDR3 in DNA: TGTGCCAGCAGTCGCACTGTGGGCGGGGGGGGAGAGACCCAGTACTTC. Protein product: CASSRTVGGGGETQYF.

There are many counts of this clonotype. The chain carries TRBV4-1 and TRBJ1-6, with TRBD1 identical over 8 bases. Germline values: CDR1 MGHRA, CDR2 YSYEKL. The CDR3 has 15 residues. V dropped 2 bases and J dropped 5; count of bases not matched to a gene: 2. CDR3: CASSQRTGNNSPLHF. CDR3 bases: TGCGCCAGCAGCCAAAGGACAGGGAATAATTCACCCCTCCACTTT.